This is a list of T cell receptor beta chains from one sample in a study of control samples from healthy donors and cancer patients. The assay was immunoSEQ multiplex PCR, and TCRdb's table has in-frame clones only and misses some. Among around 140,000 clones listed, about 89% were seen once. The sequenced sample was blood. All receptors come from a young man in good health. CDR3s include the opening cysteine and the closing phenylalanine or tryptophan. The D gene is left open where the match is weak. Clone size appears in some rows only: once, few, many, or a class for an expanded clone.

V: TRBV29-1
J: TRBJ1-1
size: .
D: TRBD1
CDR3: CSVGQANAEAFF
DNA: TGCAGCGTGGGACAGGCCAACGCGGAAGCTTTCTTT

V: TRBV5-5
J: TRBJ1-2
size: .
D: .
CDR3: CASSLFLQVSYGYTF
DNA: TGTGCCAGCAGCTTGTTCTTACAAGTAAGCTATGGCTACACCTTC

V: TRBV3-1/TRBV3-2
J: TRBJ2-1
size: .
D: TRBD2
CDR3: CASSQDLASGGNEQFF
DNA: TGTGCCAGCAGCCAAGATTTGGCTAGCGGGGGAAATGAGCAGTTCTTC

V: TRBV27
J: TRBJ2-7
size: .
D: .
CDR3: CASSLSNSYEQYF
DNA: TGTGCCAGCAGTTTAAGCAACTCCTACGAGCAGTACTTC

V: TRBV13
J: TRBJ2-2
size: .
D: .
CDR3: CASSSGTITGELFF
DNA: TGTGCCAGCAGCTCTGGGACAATTACCGGGGAGCTGTTTTTT

V: TRBV29-1
J: TRBJ1-4
size: once
D: .
CDR3: CSVVARDGEKLFF
DNA: TGCAGCGTTGTGGCCAGGGATGGTGAAAAACTGTTTTTT

V: TRBV7-3
J: TRBJ2-1
size: .
D: .
CDR3: CASSQTGGPYNEQFF
DNA: TGTGCCAGCAGCCAGACCGGGGGCCCCTACAATGAGCAGTTCTTC

V: TRBV5-4
J: TRBJ2-7
size: .
D: TRBD2
CDR3: CASGLAGAYEQYF
DNA: TGTGCCAGTGGACTAGCGGGGGCCTACGAGCAGTACTTC

V: TRBV4-1
J: TRBJ1-2
size: .
D: .
CDR3: CASSQEGNSPNYGYTF
DNA: TGCGCCAGCAGCCAAGAGGGTAACAGCCCTAACTATGGCTACACCTTC

V: TRBV4-2
J: TRBJ2-1
size: .
D: .
CDR3: CASSRQGEDNEQFF
DNA: TGTGCCAGCAGCCGGCAGGGTGAAGACAATGAGCAGTTCTTC

V: TRBV6-5
J: TRBJ2-7
size: once
D: TRBD1
CDR3: CASTSQGGSSYEQYF
DNA: TGTGCCAGCACCTCACAGGGGGGAAGCTCCTACGAGCAGTACTTC

V: TRBV7-3
J: TRBJ1-2
size: .
D: TRBD1
CDR3: CASSLVPGQGLSGYTF
DNA: TGTGCCAGCAGCTTAGTCCCGGGACAGGGACTGAGTGGCTACACCTTC

V: TRBV4-2
J: TRBJ1-1
size: .
D: .
CDR3: CASSQGEGMNTEAFF
DNA: TGTGCCAGCAGCCAAGGGGAGGGGATGAACACTGAAGCTTTCTTT

V: TRBV28
J: TRBJ2-3
size: .
D: TRBD2
CDR3: CASSFQRGAGDTQYF
DNA: TGTGCCAGCAGTTTTCAGCGGGGGGCCGGAGATACGCAGTATTTT

V: TRBV5-1
J: TRBJ2-3
size: .
D: .
CDR3: CASSRLGGDLGSDTQYF
DNA: TGCGCCAGCAGCCGTCTCGGAGGGGATTTAGGGTCAGATACGCAGTATTTT

V: TRBV5-1
J: TRBJ2-7
size: .
D: .
CDR3: CASSLDAGITTYEQYF
DNA: TGCGCCAGCAGCTTGGATGCAGGAATCACTACCTACGAGCAGTACTTC